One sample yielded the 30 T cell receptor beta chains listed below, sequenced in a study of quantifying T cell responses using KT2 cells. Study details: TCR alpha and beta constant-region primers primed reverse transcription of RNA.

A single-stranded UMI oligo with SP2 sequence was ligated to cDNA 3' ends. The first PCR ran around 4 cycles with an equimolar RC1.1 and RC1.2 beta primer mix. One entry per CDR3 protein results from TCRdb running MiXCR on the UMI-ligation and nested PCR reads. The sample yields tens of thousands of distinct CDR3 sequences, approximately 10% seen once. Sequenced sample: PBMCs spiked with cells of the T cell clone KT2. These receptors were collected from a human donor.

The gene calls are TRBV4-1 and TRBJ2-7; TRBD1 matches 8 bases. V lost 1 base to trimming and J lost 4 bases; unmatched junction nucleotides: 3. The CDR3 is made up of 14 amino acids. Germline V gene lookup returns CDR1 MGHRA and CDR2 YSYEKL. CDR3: CASSQVYRGYEQYF. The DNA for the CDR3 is TGCGCCAGCAGCCAAGTATACAGGGGGTACGAGCAGTACTTC.

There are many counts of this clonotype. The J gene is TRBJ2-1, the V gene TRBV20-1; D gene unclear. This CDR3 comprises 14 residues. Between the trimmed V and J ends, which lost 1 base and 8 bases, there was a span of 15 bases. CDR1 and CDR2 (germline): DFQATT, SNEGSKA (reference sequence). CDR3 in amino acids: CSARGDYLVDEQFF. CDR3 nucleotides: TGCAGTGCTAGAGGGGATTATCTCGTCGATGAGCAGTTCTTC.

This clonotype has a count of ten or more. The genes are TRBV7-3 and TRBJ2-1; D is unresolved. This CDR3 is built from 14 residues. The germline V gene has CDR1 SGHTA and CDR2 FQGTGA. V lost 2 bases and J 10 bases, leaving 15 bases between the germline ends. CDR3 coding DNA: TGTGCCAGCAGCTTACCCCCATTAATAAACGAGCAGTTCTTC. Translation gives CASSLPPLINEQFF.

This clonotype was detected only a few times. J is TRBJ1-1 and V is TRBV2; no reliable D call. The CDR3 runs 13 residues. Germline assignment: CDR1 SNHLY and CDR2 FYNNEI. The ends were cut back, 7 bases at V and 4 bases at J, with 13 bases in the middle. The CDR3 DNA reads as TGTGCCAGCATTGGTACAGCGTCCACTGAAGCTTTCTTT. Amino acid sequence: CASIGTASTEAFF.

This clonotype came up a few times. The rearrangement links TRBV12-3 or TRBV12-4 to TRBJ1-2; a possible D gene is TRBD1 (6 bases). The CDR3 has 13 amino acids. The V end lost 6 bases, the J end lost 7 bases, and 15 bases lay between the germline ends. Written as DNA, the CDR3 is TGTGCCAGCAGCTCTCAGGGGCCCGGTGGCTACACCTTC. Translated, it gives CASSSQGPGGYTF.

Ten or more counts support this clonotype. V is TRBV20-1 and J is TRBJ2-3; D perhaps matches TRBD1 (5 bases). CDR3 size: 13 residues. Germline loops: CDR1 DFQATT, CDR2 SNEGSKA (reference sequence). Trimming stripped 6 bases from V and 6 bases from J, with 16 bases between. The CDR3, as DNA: TGCAGTGCCGTCGGCTTGTCAGGGGATACGCAGTATTTT. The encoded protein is CSAVGLSGDTQYF.

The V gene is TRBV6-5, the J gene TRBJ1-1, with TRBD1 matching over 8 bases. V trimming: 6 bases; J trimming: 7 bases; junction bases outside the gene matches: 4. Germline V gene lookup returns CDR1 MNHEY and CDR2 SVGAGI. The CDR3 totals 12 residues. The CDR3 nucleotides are TGTGCCAGCAGAAGGACAGGGCGTGAAGCTTTCTTT. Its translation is CASRRTGREAFF.

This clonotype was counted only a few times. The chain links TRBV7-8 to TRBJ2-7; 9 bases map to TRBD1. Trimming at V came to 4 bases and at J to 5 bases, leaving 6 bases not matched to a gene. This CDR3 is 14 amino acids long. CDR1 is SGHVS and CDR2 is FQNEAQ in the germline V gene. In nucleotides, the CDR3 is TGTGCCAGCAGCTCAATGGGACAGGGCAACGAGCAGTACTTC. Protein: CASSSMGQGNEQYF. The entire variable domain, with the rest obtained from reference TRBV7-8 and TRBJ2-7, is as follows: GAGVSQSPRYKVAKRGQDVALRCDPISGHVSLFWYQQALGQGPEFLTYFQNEAQLDKSGLPSDRFFAERPEGSVSTLKIQRTQQEDSAVYLCASSSMGQGNEQYFGPGTRLTVT.

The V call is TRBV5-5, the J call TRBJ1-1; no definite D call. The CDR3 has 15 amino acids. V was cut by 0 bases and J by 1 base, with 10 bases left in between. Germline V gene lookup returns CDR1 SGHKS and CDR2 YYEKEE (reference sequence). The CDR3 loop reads CASSLVPRENTEAFF. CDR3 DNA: TGTGCCAGCAGCTTGGTCCCTAGAGAGAACACTGAAGCTTTCTTT.

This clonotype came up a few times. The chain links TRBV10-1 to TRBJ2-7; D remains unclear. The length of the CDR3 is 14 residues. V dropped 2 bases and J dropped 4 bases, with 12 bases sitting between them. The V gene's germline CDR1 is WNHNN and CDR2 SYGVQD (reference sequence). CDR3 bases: TGCGCCAGCAGTGAGGGACCCGCGGCATACGAGCAGTACTTC. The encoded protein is CASSEGPAAYEQYF.

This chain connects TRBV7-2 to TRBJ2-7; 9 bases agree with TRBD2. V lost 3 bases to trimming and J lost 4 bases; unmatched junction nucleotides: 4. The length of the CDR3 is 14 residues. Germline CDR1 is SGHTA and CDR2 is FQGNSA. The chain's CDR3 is CASSFVTSGYEQYF. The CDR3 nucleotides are TGTGCCAGCAGCTTCGTTACTAGCGGGTACGAGCAGTACTTC.

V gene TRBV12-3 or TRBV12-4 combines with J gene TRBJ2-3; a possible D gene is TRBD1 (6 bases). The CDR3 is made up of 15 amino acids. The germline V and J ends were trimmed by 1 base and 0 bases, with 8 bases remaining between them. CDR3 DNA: TGTGCCAGCAGTTTAGTAGGGGGTAGCACAGATACGCAGTATTTT. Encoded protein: CASSLVGGSTDTQYF.

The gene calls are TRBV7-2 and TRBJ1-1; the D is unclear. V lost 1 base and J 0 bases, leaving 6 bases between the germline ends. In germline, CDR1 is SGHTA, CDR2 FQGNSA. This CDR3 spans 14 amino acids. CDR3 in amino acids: CASSLDGMNTEAFF. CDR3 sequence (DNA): TGTGCCAGCAGCTTAGACGGAATGAACACTGAAGCTTTCTTT.

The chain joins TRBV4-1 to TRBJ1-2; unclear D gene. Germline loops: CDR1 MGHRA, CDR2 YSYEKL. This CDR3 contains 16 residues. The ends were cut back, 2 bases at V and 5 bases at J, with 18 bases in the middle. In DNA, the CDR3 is TGCGCCAGCAGCCAACTACCTGGTCAGCAGAGATATGGCTACACCTTC. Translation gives CASSQLPGQQRYGYTF.

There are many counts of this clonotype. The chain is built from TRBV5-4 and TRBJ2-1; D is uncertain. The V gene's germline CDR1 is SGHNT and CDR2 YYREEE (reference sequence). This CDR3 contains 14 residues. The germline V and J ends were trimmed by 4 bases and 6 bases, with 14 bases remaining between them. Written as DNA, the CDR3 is TGTGCCAGCAGCAAGGAGTTAGCAAGCAATGAGCAGTTCTTC. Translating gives CASSKELASNEQFF. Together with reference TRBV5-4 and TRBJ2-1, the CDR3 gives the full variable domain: ETGVTQSPTHLIKTRGQQVTLRCSSQSGHNTVSWYQQALGQGPQFIFQYYREEENGRGNFPPRFSGLQFPNYSSELNVNALELDDSALYLCASSKELASNEQFFGPGTRLTVL.

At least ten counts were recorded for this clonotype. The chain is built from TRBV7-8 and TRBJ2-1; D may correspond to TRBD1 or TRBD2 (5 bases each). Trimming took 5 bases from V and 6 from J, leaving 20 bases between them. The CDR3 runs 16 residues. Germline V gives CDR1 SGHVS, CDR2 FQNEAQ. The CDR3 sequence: CASSAWSRDEGNEQFF. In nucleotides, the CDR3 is TGTGCCAGCAGCGCCTGGAGCAGGGACGAGGGCAATGAGCAGTTCTTC. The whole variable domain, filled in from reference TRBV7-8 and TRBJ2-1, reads GAGVSQSPRYKVAKRGQDVALRCDPISGHVSLFWYQQALGQGPEFLTYFQNEAQLDKSGLPSDRFFAERPEGSVSTLKIQRTQQEDSAVYLCASSAWSRDEGNEQFFGPGTRLTVL.

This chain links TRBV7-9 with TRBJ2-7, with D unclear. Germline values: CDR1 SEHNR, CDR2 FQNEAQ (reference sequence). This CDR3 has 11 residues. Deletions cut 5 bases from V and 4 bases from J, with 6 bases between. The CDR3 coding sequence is TGTGCCAGCAGCCCTGATTACGAGCAGTACTTC. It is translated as CASSPDYEQYF. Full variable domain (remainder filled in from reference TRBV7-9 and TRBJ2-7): DTGVSQNPRHKITKRGQNVTFRCDPISEHNRLYWYRQTLGQGPEFLTYFQNEAQLEKSRLLSDRFSAERPKGSFSTLEIQRTEQGDSAMYLCASSPDYEQYFGPGTRLTVT.

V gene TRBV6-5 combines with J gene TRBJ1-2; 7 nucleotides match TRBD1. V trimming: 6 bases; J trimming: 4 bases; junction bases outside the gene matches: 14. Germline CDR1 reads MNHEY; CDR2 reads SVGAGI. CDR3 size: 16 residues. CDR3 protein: CASRGRVDRTRYGYTF. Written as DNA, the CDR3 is TGTGCCAGCAGAGGGAGAGTGGACAGGACGCGCTATGGCTACACCTTC.

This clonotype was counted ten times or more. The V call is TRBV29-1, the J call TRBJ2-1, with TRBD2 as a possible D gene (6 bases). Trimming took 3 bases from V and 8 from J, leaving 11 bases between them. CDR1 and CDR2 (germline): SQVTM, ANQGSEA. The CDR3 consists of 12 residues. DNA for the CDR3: TGCAGCGTTGAGGCGGGAAGCGATGAGCAGTTCTTC. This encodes CSVEAGSDEQFF.

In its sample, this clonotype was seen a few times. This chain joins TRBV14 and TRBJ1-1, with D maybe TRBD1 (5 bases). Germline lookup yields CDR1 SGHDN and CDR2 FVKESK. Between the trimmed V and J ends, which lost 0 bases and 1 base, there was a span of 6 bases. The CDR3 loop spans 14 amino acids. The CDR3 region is CASSQDGQNTEAFF. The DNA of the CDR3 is TGTGCCAGCAGCCAAGATGGACAGAACACTGAAGCTTTCTTT.

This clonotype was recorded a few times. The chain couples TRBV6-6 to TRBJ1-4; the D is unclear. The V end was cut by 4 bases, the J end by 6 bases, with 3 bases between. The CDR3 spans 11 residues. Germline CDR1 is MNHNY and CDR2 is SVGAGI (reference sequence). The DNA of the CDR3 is TGTGCCAGCAGTTGGGATGAAAAACTGTTTTTT. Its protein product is CASSWDEKLFF.

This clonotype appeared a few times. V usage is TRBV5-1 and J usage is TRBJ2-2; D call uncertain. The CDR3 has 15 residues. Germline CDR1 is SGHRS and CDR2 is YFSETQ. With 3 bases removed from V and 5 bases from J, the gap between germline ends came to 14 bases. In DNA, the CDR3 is TGCGCCAGCAGCTCCGGGTTCGGGTTAACCGGGGAGCTGTTTTTT. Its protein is CASSSGFGLTGELFF.

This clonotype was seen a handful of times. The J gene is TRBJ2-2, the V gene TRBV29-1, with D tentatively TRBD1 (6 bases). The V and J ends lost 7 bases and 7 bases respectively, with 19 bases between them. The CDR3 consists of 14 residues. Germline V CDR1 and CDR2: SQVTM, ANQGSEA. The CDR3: CSASTGQYNGELFF. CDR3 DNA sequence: TGCAGCGCGAGTACGGGACAATACAACGGGGAGCTGTTTTTT.

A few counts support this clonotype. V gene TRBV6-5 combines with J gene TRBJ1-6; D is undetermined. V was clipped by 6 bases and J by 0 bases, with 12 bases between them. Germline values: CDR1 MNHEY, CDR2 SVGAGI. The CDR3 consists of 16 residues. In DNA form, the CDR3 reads TGTGCCAGCAGGAGTAAACCGAGCTCCTATAATTCACCCCTCCACTTT. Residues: CASRSKPSSYNSPLHF.

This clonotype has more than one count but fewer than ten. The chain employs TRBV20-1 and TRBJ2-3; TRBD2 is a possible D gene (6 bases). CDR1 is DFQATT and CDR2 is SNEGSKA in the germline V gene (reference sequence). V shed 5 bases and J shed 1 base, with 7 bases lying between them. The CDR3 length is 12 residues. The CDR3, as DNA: TGCAGTGCTCGACTAGGCACAGATACGCAGTATTTT. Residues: CSARLGTDTQYF.

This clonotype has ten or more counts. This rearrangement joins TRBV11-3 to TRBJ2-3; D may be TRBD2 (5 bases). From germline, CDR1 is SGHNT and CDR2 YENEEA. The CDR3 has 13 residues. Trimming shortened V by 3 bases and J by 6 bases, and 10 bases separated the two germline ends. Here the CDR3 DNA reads TGTGCCAGCAGCTTGACGAGGGAGGATACGCAGTATTTT. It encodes CASSLTREDTQYF.

The CDR3 reads CASSLTLSGTSNRLKETQYF. The CDR3 nucleotides read TGTGCCAGCAGCTTGACTCTATCCGGGACTTCGAACCGACTAAAAGAGACCCAGTACTTC. This sequence joins TRBV5-5 and TRBJ2-5, with D possibly matching TRBD2 (6 bases). The CDR3 is 20 amino acids. Germline assignment: CDR1 SGHKS and CDR2 YYEKEE (reference sequence). V gave up 1 base and J gave up 3 bases, with 28 bases separating them.

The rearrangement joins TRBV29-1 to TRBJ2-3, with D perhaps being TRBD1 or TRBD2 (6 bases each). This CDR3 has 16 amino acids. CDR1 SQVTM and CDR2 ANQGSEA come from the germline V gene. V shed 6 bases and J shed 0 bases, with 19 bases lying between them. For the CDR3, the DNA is TGCAGCGTAGGCGGGAAGGGGGTAGCAAGCACAGATACGCAGTATTTT. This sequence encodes CSVGGKGVASTDTQYF.

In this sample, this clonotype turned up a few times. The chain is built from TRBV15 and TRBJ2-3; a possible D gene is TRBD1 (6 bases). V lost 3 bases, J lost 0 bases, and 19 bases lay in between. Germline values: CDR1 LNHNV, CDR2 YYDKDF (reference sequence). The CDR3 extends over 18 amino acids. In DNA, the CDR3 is TGTGCCACCAGCAGGGAAATCCCGGACAGTTCTAGCACAGATACGCAGTATTTT. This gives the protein CATSREIPDSSSTDTQYF.

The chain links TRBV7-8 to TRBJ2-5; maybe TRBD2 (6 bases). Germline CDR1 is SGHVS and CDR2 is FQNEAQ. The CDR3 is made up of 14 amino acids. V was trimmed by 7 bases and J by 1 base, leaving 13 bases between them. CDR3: CASIVSGVQETQYF. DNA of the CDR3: TGTGCCAGCATCGTCTCGGGGGTCCAAGAGACCCAGTACTTC.